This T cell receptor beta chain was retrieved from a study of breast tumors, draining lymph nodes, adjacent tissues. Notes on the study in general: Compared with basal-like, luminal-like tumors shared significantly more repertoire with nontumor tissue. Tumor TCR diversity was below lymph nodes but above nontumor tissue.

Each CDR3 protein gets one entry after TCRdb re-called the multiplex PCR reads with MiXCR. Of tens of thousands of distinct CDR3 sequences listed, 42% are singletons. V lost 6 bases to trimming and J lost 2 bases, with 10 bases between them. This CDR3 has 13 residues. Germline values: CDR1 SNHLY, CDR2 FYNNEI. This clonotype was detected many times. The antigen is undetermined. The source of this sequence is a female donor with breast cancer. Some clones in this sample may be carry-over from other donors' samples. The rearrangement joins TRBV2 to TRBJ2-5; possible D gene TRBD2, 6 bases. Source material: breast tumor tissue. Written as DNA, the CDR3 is TGTGCCAGCAGGACTAGTTCGCAAGAGACCCAGTACTTC. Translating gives CASRTSSQETQYF.